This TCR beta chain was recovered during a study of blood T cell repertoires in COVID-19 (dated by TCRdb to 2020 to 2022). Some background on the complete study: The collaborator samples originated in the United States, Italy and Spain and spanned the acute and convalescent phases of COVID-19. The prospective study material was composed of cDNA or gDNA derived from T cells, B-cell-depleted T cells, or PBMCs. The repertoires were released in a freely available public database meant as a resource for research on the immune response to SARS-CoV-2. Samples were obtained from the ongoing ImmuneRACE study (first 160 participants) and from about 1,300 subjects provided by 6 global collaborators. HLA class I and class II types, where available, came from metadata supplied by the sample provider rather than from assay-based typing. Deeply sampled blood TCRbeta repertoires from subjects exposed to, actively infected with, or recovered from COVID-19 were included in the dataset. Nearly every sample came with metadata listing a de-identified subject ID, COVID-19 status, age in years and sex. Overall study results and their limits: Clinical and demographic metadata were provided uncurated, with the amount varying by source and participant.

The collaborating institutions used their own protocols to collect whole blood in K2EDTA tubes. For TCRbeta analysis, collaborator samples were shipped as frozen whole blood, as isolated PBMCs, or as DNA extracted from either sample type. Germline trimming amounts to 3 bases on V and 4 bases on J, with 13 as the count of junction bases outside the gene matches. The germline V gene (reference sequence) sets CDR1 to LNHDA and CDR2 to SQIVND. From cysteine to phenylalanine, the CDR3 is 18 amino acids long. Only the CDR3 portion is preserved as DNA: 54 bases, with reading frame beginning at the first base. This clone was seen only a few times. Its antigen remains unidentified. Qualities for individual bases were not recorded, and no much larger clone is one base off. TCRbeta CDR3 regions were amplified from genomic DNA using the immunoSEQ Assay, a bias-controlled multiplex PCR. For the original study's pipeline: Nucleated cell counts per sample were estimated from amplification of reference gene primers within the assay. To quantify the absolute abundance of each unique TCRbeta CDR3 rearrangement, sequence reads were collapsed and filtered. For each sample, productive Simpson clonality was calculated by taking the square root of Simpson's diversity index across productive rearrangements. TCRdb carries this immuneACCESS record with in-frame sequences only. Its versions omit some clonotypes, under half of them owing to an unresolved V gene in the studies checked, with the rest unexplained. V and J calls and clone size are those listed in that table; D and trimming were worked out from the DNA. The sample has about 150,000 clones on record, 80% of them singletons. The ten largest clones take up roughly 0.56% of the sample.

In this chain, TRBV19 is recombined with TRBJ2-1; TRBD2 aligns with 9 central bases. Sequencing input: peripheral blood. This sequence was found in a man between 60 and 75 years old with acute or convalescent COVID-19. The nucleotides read TGTGCCAGTAGTATCCTTACGCCCTGGCTAGCGGGGTACAATGAGCAGTTCTTC. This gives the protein CASSILTPWLAGYNEQFF.